A single sample gave rise to the 19 T cell receptor beta chains below, sequenced in a study of cytomegalovirus exposure and HLA in healthy donors. It was with 60 Vbeta and 13 Jbeta primers that the PCR ran. Libraries were prepared by immunoSEQ multiplex PCR; TCRdb keeps only in-frame clonotypes and omits some of them. The data contain some 160,000 clones, 80% of them singletons. Sequencing input: PBMCs. These receptors all stem from a middle-aged man in good health and CMV-seronegative.

This chain connects TRBV27 to TRBJ1-1; no firm D call. The length of the CDR3 is 13 residues. In germline, CDR1 is MNHEY, CDR2 SMNVEV (reference sequence). V lost 3 bases, J lost 4 bases, and 9 bases lay in between. The chain's CDR3 is CASSFLRGTEAFF. The CDR3 coding sequence is TGTGCCAGCAGTTTTTTAAGAGGCACTGAAGCTTTCTTT.

V and J are TRBV4-3 and TRBJ2-2; TRBD2 matches 8 bases. Germline lookup yields CDR1 LGHNA and CDR2 YSLEER. The junction had 4 bases not matched to a gene; V was cut back by 1 base and J by 6 bases. The CDR3 runs 15 residues. The CDR3: CASSQGRGVPGELFF. The CDR3 DNA is TGCGCCAGCAGCCAAGGGCGGGGGGTCCCCGGGGAGCTGTTTTTT.

The genes are TRBV2 and TRBJ1-1, with D perhaps TRBD1 (5 bases). CDR1 SNHLY and CDR2 FYNNEI come from the germline V gene. V was clipped by 6 bases and J by 0 bases, with 14 bases between them. The CDR3 covers 15 residues. The CDR3 bases are TGTGCCAGCAGGCAGACAGTTTTTATGAACACTGAAGCTTTCTTT. This gives the protein CASRQTVFMNTEAFF. Full variable domain (remainder filled in from reference TRBV2 and TRBJ1-1): EPEVTQTPSHQVTQMGQEVILRCVPISNHLYFYWYRQILGQKVEFLVSFYNNEISEKSEIFDDQFSVERPDGSNFTLKIRSTKLEDSAMYFCASRQTVFMNTEAFFGQGTRLTVV.

This clone was detected only once. This rearrangement joins TRBV15 to TRBJ2-1; 8 positions match TRBD2. This CDR3 is built from 18 residues. V shed 0 bases, J shed 0 bases, and the junction held 7 bases outside the gene matches. Germline loops: CDR1 LNHNV, CDR2 YYDKDF (reference sequence). The DNA for the CDR3 is TGTGCCACCAGCAGAGATCCCTCGGGAGGGTCCTCCTACAATGAGCAGTTCTTC. Its translation is CATSRDPSGGSSYNEQFF.

The V gene is TRBV10-3, the J gene TRBJ1-2, with D perhaps TRBD1 (6 bases). The CDR3 loop spans 14 amino acids. Germline CDR1 and CDR2: ENHRY and SYGVKD. V shed 7 bases and J shed 0 bases, with 12 bases lying between them. CDR3 coding DNA: TGTGCCATCAAGGGGGACGCGACTAACTATGGCTACACCTTC. It yields the protein CAIKGDATNYGYTF.

The chain employs TRBV6-1 and TRBJ2-4; no definite D call. CDR3 length: 13 residues. The V and J ends lost 1 base and 6 bases respectively, with 7 bases between them. In germline, CDR1 is MNHNS, CDR2 SASEGT. Here the CDR3 reads CASSEGHGNIQYF. CDR3 coding DNA: TGTGCCAGCAGTGAAGGACACGGAAACATTCAGTACTTC.

V usage is TRBV6-5 and J usage is TRBJ2-4; 13 bases are shared with TRBD2. Germline lookup yields CDR1 MNHEY and CDR2 SVGAGI. This CDR3 spans 14 amino acids. V shed 5 bases, J shed 8 bases, and the junction held 3 bases outside the gene matches. CDR3 loop: CASSRGTSGDIQYF. The CDR3 region has the DNA TGTGCCAGCAGTCGTGGGACTAGCGGGGACATTCAGTACTTC.

The V call is TRBV20-1, the J call TRBJ1-2, with a possible D match to TRBD1 (6 bases). The CDR3 has 11 residues. V lost 5 bases and J 6 bases, leaving 10 bases between the germline ends. Germline V gene data show CDR1 as DFQATT and CDR2 as SNEGSKA (reference sequence). In DNA form, the CDR3 reads TGCAGTGCTCATAGACAGGATGGCTACACCTTC. Translation: CSAHRQDGYTF.

This chain links TRBV7-2 with TRBJ1-3; possible D gene TRBD1, 5 bases. The V end was cut by 3 bases, the J end by 4 bases, with 10 bases between. This CDR3 region has 14 residues. Germline V gene data show CDR1 as SGHTA and CDR2 as FQGNSA. The CDR3 nucleotides are TGTGCCAGCAGCTTTGGGGCAGTAGGAAACACCATATATTTT. Amino acid sequence: CASSFGAVGNTIYF.

The V and J genes are TRBV5-1 and TRBJ2-7; 9 bases agree with TRBD1. The CDR3 runs 16 residues. The germline V gene has CDR1 SGHRS and CDR2 YFSETQ. V was pared by 1 base and J by 2 bases, with 7 bases of the junction left unmatched. The CDR3 loop is CASSLYRQGGTYEQYF. CDR3 coding DNA: TGCGCCAGCAGCTTGTACAGACAGGGGGGAACCTACGAGCAGTACTTC.

This chain links TRBV7-2 with TRBJ2-3; 13 nucleotides agree with TRBD2. The CDR3 totals 19 residues. After removal of 5 bases from V and 1 base from J, the junction contained 12 bases not matched to a gene. The germline V gene encodes CDR1 SGHTA and CDR2 FQGNSA. The CDR3 spells CASSVGTSGVGRRTDTQYF. Written as DNA, the CDR3 is TGTGCCAGCAGCGTAGGGACTAGCGGGGTGGGCCGTCGCACAGATACGCAGTATTTT.

This sequence joins TRBV11-2 and TRBJ2-7; weak D call: TRBD1 (5 bases). The CDR3 contains 15 residues. The V gene lost 3 bases and the J gene lost 3 bases, with 15 bases spanning the gap. Germline-derived CDR1 and CDR2 are SGHAT and FQNNGV. The CDR3 sequence: CASSFSEGAYYEQYF. As DNA, the CDR3 is TGTGCCAGCAGCTTCTCGGAAGGGGCCTACTACGAGCAGTACTTC.

The V gene is TRBV6-5, the J gene TRBJ2-1; weak D call: TRBD2 (5 bases). The CDR3 contains 13 residues. CDR1 and CDR2 (germline): MNHEY, SVGAGI. Trimming shortened V by 6 bases and J by 8 bases, and 14 bases separated the two germline ends. CDR3 region: CASRIPGLYEQFF. CDR3 DNA: TGTGCCAGCAGGATTCCGGGATTATATGAGCAGTTCTTC.

The rearrangement links TRBV10-1 to TRBJ2-5; TRBD1 agrees at 7 bases. The CDR3 contains 14 residues. Germline trimming cut 3 bases from V and 2 bases from J; bases unmatched to any gene: 3. CDR1 and CDR2 from the germline V gene are WNHNN and SYGVQD (reference sequence). This CDR3 is CASSEGTAQETQYF. CDR3 nucleotide sequence: TGCGCCAGCAGTGAAGGGACAGCACAAGAGACCCAGTACTTC.

This chain links TRBV6-5 with TRBJ2-3, with D tentatively TRBD2 (5 bases). This CDR3 contains 14 residues. CDR1 MNHEY and CDR2 SVGAGI come from the germline V gene. Trimming removed 8 bases at V and 0 bases at J, with 12 bases between. Here the CDR3 DNA reads TGTGCCAGCTCCAAAGCGGTTAGCACAGATACGCAGTATTTT. Its translation is CASSKAVSTDTQYF.

The table lists this clone with a count of one. The chain carries TRBV2 and TRBJ2-7; perhaps TRBD1 as D (6 bases). This CDR3 is built from 12 residues. In germline, CDR1 is SNHLY, CDR2 FYNNEI. Trimming took off 8 bases at V and 3 bases at J, with 11 bases between the two ends. CDR3 bases: TGTGCCAGCGGGCAGGGGAACTACGAGCAGTACTTC. It specifies CASGQGNYEQYF.

This clone was counted only a few times. The V call is TRBV2, the J call TRBJ2-5, with 14 bases aligning to TRBD2. V gave up 8 bases and J gave up 5 bases; unmatched junction bases: 7. The CDR3 runs to 15 residues. Germline CDR1 SNHLY, CDR2 FYNNEI. CDR3 protein: CASRGTSGSSETQYF. In DNA, the CDR3 is TGTGCCAGCCGAGGGACTAGCGGGAGTTCGGAGACCCAGTACTTC.

The chain is built from TRBV5-6 and TRBJ1-2; D not resolved. The germline gives CDR1 SGHDT, CDR2 YYEEEE. The CDR3 consists of 15 residues. V shed 1 base and J shed 6 bases, with 16 bases lying between them. The chain's CDR3 is CASSLSLAAGDGYTF. The CDR3 DNA sequence: TGTGCCAGCAGCTTGAGTTTGGCAGCCGGAGATGGCTACACCTTC.

V usage is TRBV30 and J usage is TRBJ1-1, with 7 bases fitting TRBD1. With V trimmed by 2 bases and J by 11 bases, 5 bases remained unmatched. CDR3 length equals 11 residues. From germline, CDR1 is GTSNPN and CDR2 SVGIG (reference sequence). The CDR3 region has the DNA TGTGCCTGGAGTCTACAGGGGAGGGCTTTCTTT. It specifies CAWSLQGRAFF. Full variable domain (rest looked up from reference TRBV30 and TRBJ1-1): SQTIHQWPATLVQPVGSPLSLECTVEGTSNPNLYWYRQAAGRGLQLLFYSVGIGQISSEVPQNLSASRPQDRQFILSSKKLLLSDSGFYLCAWSLQGRAFFGQGTRLTVV.